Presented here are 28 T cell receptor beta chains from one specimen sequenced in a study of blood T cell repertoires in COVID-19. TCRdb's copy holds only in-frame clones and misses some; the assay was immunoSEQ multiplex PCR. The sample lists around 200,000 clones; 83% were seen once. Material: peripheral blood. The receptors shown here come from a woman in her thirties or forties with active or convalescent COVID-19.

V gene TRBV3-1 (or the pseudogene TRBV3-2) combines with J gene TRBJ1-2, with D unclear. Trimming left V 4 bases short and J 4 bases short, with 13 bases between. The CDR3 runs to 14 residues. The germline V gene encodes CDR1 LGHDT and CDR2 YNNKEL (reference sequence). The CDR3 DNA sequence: TGTGCCAGCAGCCCCTTGGTCCGCGGCTATGGCTACACCTTC. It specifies CASSPLVRGYGYTF.

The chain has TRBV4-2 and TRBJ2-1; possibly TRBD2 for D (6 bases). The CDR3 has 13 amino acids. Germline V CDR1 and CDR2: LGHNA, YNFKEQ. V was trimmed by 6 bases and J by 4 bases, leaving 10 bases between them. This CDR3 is CASRGLEYNEQFF. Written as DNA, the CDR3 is TGTGCCAGCAGGGGACTCGAATACAATGAGCAGTTCTTC.

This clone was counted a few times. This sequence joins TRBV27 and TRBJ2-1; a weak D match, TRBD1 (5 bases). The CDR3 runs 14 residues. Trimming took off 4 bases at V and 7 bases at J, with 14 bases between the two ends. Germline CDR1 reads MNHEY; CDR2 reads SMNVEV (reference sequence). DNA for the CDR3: TGTGCCAGCAGTTGGGGCAGCCCCCTGAATGAGCAGTTCTTC. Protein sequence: CASSWGSPLNEQFF.

The CDR3 coding sequence is TGTGCCAGCAGTACGCTCCTGTGGCGGGAGAGGTTTGTCGCCGGGGAGCTGTTTTTT. It translates to CASSTLLWRERFVAGELFF. This rearrangement joins TRBV28 to TRBJ2-2; 7 nucleotides agree with TRBD2. Germline V gives CDR1 MDHEN, CDR2 SYDVKM. The V and J ends lost 5 bases and 6 bases, in that order; junction bases with no gene match: 21. The CDR3 runs to 19 residues.

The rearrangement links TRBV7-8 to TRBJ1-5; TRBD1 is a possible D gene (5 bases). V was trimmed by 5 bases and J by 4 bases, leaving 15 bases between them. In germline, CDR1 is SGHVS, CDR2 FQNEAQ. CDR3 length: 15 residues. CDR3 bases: TGTGCCAGCAGCCCCTGGGGCAGGGTAAATCAGCCCCAGCATTTT. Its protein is CASSPWGRVNQPQHF.

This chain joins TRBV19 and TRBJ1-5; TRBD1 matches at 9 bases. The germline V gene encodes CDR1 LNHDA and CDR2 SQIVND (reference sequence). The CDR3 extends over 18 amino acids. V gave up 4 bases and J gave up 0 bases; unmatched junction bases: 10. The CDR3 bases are TGTGCCAGTAGTACCGAGGGAGGGACAGGGTATAGCAATCAGCCCCAGCATTTT. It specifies CASSTEGGTGYSNQPQHF.

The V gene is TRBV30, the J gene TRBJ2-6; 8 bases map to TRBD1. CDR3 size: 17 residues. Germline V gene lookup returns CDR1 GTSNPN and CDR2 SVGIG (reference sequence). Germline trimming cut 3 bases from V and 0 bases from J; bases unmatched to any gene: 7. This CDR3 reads CAWSRDRTNSGANVLTF. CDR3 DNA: TGTGCCTGGAGCCGGGACAGGACTAACTCTGGGGCCAACGTCCTGACTTTC.

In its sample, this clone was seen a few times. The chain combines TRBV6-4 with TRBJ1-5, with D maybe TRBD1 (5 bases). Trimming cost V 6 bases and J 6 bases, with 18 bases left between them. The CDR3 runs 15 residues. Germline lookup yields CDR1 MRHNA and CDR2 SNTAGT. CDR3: CASSPEGRGIQPQHF. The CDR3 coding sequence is TGTGCCAGCAGCCCGGAGGGGAGAGGGATTCAGCCCCAGCATTTT.

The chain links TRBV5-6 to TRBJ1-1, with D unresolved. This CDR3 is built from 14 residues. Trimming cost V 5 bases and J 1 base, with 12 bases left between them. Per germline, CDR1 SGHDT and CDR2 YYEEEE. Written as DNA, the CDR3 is TGTGCCAGCAGTTTTCCGACGGGGAACACTGAAGCTTTCTTT. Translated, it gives CASSFPTGNTEAFF. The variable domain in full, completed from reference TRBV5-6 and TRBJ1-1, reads DAGVTQSPTHLIKTRGQQVTLRCSPKSGHDTVSWYQQALGQGPQFIFQYYEEEERQRGNFPDRFSGHQFPNYSSELNVNALLLGDSALYLCASSFPTGNTEAFFGQGTRLTVV.

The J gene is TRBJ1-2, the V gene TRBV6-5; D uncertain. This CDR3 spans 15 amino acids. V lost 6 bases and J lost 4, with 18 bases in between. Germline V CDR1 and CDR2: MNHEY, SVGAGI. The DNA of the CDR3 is TGTGCCAGCAGGCCCCGGCGGTTGAGCACCTATGGCTACACCTTC. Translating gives CASRPRRLSTYGYTF.

The CDR3 DNA reads TGTGCCAGCAGTTCCCGGGGGGGAGGAAAACTGTTTTTT. Its protein is CASSSRGGGKLFF. The chain employs TRBV6-5 and TRBJ1-4; tentatively, D is TRBD1 (5 bases). V lost 4 bases to trimming and J lost 10 bases, with 13 bases between them. CDR3 length: 13 residues. Looked up from germline, CDR1 is MNHEY and CDR2 is SVGAGI.

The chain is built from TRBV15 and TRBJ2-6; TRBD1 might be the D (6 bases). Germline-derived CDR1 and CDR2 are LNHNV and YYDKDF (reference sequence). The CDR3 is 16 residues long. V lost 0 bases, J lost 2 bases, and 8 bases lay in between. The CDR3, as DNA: TGTGCCACCAGCAGAGATCCAGGGGCTGGGGCCAACGTCCTGACTTTC. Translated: CATSRDPGAGANVLTF.

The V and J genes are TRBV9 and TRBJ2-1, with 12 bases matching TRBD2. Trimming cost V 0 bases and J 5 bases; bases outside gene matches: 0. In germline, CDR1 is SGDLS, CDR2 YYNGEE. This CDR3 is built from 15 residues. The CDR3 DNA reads TGTGCCAGCAGCGTAGGACTAGCGGGAGACAATGAGCAGTTCTTC. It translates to CASSVGLAGDNEQFF.

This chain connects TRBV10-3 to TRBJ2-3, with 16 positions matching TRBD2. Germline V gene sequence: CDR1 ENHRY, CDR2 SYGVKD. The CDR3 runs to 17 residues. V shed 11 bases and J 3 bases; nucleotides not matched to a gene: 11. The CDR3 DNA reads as TGTGCCTCCGGGACTAGCGGGAGGGCCATTGCGACAGATACGCAGTATTTT. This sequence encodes CASGTSGRAIATDTQYF.

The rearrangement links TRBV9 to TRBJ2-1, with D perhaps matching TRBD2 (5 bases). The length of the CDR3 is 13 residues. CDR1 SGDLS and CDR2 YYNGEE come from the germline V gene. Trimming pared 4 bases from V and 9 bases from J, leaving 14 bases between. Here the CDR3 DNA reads TGTGCCAGCAGCAACCGGGCCCGGGGTGAGCAGTTCTTC. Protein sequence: CASSNRARGEQFF.

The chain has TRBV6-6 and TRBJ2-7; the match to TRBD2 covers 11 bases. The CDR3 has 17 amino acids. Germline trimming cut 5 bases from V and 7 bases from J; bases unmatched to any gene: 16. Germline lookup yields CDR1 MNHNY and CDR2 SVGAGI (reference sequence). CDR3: CASSPELAGALRGEQYF. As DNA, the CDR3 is TGTGCCAGCAGTCCTGAACTAGCGGGAGCGTTGAGAGGGGAGCAGTACTTC.

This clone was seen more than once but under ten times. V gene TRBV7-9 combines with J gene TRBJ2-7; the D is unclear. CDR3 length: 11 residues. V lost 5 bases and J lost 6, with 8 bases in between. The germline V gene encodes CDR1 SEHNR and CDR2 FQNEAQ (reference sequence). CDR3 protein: CASSASREQYF. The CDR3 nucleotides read TGTGCCAGCAGCGCTAGTCGCGAGCAGTACTTC.

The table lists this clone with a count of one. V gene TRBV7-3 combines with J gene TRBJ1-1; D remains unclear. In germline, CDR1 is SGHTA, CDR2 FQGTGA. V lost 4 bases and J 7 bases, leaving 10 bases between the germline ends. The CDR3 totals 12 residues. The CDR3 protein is CASSYRESEAFF. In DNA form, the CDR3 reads TGTGCCAGCAGCTACCGGGAGAGTGAAGCTTTCTTT.

The CDR3 nucleotides read TGTGCCAGCAGAGGACAAATTATTATGAACACTGAAGCTTTCTTT. This sequence encodes CASRGQIIMNTEAFF. The rearrangement uses TRBV28 and TRBJ1-1; possibly TRBD1 for D (5 bases). Trimming left V 6 bases short and J 0 bases short, with 14 bases between. CDR1 and CDR2 (germline): MDHEN, SYDVKM. The CDR3 has 15 amino acids.

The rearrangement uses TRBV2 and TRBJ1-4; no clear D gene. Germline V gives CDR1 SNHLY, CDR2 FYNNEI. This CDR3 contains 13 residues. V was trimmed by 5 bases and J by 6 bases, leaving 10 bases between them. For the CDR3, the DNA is TGTGCCAGCAGTCTCGGGTCTTATGAAAAACTGTTTTTT. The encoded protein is CASSLGSYEKLFF.

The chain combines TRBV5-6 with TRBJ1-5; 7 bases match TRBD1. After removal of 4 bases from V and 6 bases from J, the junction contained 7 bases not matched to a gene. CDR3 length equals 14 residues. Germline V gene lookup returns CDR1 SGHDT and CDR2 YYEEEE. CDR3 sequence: CASSPRGKSQPQHF. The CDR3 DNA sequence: TGTGCCAGCAGCCCCAGGGGGAAGAGTCAGCCCCAGCATTTT.

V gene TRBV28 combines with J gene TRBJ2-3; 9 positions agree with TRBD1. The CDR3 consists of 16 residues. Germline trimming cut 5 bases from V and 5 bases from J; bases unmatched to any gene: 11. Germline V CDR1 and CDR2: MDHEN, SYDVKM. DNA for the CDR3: TGTGCCAGCAGTGATTGGGACAGGGAAGGGCGAGATACGCAGTATTTT. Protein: CASSDWDREGRDTQYF. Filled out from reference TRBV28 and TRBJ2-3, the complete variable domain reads DVKVTQSSRYLVKRTGEKVFLECVQDMDHENMFWYRQDPGLGLRLIYFSYDVKMKEKGDIPEGYSVSREKKERFSLILESASTNQTSMYLCASSDWDREGRDTQYFGPGTRLTVL.

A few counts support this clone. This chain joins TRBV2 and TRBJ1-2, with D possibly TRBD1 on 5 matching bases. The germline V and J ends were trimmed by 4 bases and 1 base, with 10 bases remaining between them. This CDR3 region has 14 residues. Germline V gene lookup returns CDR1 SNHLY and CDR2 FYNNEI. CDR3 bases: TGTGCCAGCAGTGTAGGGGAATTTAACTATGGCTACACCTTC. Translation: CASSVGEFNYGYTF.

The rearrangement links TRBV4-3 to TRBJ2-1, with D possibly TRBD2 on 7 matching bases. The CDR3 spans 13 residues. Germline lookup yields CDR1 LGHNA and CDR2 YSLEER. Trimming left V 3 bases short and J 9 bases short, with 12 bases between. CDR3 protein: CASSHGQRGEQFF. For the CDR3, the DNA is TGCGCCAGCAGCCACGGACAGCGGGGTGAGCAGTTCTTC.

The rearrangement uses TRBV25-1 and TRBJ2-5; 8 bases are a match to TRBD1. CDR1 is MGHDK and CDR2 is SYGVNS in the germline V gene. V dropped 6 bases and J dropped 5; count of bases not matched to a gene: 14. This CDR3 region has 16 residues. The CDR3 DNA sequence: TGTGCCAGCAGCAAGATAACAGGGGGATTCGGGGAGACCCAGTACTTC. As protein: CASSKITGGFGETQYF.

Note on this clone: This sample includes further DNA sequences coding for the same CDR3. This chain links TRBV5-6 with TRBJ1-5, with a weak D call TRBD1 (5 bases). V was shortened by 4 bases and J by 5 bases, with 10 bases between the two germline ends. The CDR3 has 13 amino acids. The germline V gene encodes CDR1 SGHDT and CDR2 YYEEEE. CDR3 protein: CASSSRGDQPQHF. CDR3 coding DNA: TGTGCCAGCAGCAGTCGGGGGGATCAGCCCCAGCATTTT.

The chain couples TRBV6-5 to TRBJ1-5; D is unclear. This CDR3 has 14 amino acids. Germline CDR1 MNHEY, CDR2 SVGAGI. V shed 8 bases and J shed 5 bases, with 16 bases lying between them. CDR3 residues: CASSHNVGDQPQHF. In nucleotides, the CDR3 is TGTGCCAGCTCGCATAACGTCGGGGATCAGCCCCAGCATTTT.

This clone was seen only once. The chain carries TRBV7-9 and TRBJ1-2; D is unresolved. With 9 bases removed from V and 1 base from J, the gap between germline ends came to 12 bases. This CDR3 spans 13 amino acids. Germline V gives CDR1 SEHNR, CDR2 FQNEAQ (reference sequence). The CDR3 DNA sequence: TGTGCCAGTGGCCAGATTAATAACTATGGCTACACCTTC. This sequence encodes CASGQINNYGYTF.